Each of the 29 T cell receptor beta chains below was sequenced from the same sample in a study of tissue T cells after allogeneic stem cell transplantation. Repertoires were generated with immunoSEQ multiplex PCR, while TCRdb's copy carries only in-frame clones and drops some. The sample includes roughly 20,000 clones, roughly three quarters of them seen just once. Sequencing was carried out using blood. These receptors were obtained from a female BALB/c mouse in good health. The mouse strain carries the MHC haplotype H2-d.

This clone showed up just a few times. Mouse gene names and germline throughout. CDR3 residues: CASSQGQGAETLYF. Incomplete CDR3 DNA: TGTGCCAGCAGCCAGGGACAGGGGGCAGAAACGCTGTAT. This chain uses TRBV5 with TRBJ2-3; 10 bases line up with TRBD1. The read ends 1 residue before the CDR3 terminus; that terminus is restored from the germline J gene. The CDR3 is 14 residues long. Germline V gene lookup returns CDR1 LGHNA and CDR2 YNLKQL (reference sequence). V shed 3 bases and J 3 bases; nucleotides not matched to a gene: 0.

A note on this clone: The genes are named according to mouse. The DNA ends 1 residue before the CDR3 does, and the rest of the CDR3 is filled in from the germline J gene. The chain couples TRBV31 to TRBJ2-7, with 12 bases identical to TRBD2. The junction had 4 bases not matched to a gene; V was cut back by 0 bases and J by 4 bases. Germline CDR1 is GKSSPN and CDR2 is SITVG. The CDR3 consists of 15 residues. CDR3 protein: CAWSLLGTGGYEQYF. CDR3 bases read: TGTGCCTGGAGTCTCCTTGGGACTGGGGGGTATGAACAGTAC. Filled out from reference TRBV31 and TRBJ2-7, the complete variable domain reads AQTIHQWPVAEIKAVGSPLSLGCTIKGKSSPNLYWYWQATGGTLQQLFYSITVGQVESVVQLNLSASRPKDDQFILSTEKLLLSHSGFYLCAWSLLGTGGYEQYFGPGTRLTVL.

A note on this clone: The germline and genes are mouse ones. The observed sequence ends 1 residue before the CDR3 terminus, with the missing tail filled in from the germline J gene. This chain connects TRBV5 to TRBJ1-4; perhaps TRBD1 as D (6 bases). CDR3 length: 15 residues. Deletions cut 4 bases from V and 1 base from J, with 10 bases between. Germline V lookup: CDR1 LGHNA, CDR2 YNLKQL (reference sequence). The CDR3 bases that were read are TGTGCCAGCAGCCCGGGACACAATTCCAACGAAAGATTATTT. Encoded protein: CASSPGHNSNERLF. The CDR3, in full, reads CASSPGHNSNERLFF.

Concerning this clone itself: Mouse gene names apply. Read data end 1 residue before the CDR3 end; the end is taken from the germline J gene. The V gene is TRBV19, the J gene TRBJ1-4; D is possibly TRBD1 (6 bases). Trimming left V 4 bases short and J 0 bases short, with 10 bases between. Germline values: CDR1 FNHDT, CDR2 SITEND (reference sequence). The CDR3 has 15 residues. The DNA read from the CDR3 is TGTGCCAGCAGTCTGGGACAACTTTCCAACGAAAGATTATTT. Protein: CASSLGQLSNERLF. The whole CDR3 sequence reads CASSLGQLSNERLFF.

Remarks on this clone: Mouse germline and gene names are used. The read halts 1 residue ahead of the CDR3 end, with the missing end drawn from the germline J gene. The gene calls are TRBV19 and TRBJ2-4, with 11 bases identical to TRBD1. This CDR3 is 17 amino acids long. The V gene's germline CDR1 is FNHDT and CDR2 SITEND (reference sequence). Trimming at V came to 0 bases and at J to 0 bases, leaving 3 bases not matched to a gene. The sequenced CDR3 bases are TGTGCCAGCAGTATAGCTTGGACAGGGGGCAGTCAAAACACCTTGTAC. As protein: CASSIAWTGGSQNTLY. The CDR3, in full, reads CASSIAWTGGSQNTLYF.

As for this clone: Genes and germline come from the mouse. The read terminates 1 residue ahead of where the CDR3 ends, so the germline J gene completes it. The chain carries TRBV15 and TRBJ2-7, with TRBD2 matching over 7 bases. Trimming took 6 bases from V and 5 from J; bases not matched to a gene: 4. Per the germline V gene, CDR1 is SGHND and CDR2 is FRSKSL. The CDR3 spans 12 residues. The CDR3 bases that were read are TGTGCCAGCAGGCGTACTGGGGATGAACAGTAC. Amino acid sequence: CASRRTGDEQY. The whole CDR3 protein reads CASRRTGDEQYF.

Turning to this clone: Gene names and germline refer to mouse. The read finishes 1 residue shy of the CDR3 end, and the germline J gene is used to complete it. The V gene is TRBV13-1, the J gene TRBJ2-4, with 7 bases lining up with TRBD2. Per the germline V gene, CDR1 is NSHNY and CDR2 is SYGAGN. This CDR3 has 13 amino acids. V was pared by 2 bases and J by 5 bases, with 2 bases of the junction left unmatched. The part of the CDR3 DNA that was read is TGTGCCAGCAGTGAAGCTGGGGGAAACACCTTGTAC. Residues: CASSEAGGNTLY. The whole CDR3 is CASSEAGGNTLYF.

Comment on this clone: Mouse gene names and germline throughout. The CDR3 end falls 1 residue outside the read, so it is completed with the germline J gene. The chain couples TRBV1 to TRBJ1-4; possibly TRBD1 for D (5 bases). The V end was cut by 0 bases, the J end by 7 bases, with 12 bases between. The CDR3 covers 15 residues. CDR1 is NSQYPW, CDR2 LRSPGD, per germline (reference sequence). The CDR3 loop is CTCSADLGGGERLFF. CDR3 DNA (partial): TGCACCTGCAGTGCAGATCTGGGGGGTGGCGAAAGATTATTT.

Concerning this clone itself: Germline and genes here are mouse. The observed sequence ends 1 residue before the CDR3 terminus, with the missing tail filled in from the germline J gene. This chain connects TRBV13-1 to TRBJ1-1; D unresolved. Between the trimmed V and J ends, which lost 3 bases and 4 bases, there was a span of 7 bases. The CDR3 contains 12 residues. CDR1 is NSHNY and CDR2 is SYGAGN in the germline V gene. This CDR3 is CASSGRITEVFF. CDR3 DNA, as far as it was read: TGTGCCAGCAGTGGGAGAATCACAGAAGTCTTC.

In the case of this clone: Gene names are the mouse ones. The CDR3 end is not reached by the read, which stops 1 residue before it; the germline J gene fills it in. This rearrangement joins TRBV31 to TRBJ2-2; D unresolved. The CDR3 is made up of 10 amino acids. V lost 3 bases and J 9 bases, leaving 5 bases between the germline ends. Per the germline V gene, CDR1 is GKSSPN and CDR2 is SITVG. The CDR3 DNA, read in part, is TGTGCCTGGAGATCCCGGCAGCTCTAC. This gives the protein CAWRSRQLY. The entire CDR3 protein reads CAWRSRQLYF.

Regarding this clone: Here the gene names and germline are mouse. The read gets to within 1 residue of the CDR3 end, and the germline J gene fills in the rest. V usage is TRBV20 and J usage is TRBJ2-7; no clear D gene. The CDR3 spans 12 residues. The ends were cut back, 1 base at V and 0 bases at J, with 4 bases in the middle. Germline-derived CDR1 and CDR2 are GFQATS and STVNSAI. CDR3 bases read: TGTGGTGCTAGGGGCAACTCCTATGAACAGTAC. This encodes CGARGNSYEQY. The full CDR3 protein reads CGARGNSYEQYF.

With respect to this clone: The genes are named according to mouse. The CDR3 spells CASSPGDILYAEQFF. The part of the CDR3 DNA that was read is TGTGCCAGCAGCCCCGGGGACATCCTCTATGCTGAGCAGTTC. V and J are TRBV4 and TRBJ2-1; D is perhaps TRBD1 (6 bases). The read finishes 1 residue shy of the CDR3 end, and the germline J gene is used to complete it. Germline CDR1 reads LGHDT; CDR2 reads YNNKQL (reference sequence). V lost 5 bases and J lost 3, with 14 bases in between. The CDR3 runs to 15 residues.

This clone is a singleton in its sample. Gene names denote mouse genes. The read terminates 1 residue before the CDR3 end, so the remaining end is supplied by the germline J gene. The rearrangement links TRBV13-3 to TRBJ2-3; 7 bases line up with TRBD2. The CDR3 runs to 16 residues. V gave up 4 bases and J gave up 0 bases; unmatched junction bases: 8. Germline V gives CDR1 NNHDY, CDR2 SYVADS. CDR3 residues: CASSSPGTASAETLYF. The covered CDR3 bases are TGTGCCAGCAGTTCTCCCGGGACTGCTAGTGCAGAAACGCTGTAT.

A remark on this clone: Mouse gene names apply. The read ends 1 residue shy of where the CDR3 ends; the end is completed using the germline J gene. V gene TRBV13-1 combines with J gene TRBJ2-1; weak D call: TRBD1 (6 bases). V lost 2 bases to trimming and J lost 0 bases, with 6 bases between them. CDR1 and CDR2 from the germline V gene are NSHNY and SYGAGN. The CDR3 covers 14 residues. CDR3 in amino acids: CASSDRGNYAEQFF. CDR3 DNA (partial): TGTGCCAGCAGTGACAGGGGTAACTATGCTGAGCAGTTC.

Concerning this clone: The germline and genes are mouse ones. The CDR3 region is CASSQTGIYEQYF. CDR3 DNA, as far as it was read: TGTGCCAGCAGCCAGACAGGGATCTATGAACAGTAC. The gene calls are TRBV2 and TRBJ2-7; 7 bases match TRBD1. The read ends 1 residue before the CDR3 terminus; that terminus is restored from the germline J gene. V was pared by 3 bases and J by 3 bases, with 2 bases of the junction left unmatched. The CDR3 length is 13 residues. Germline V gene sequence: CDR1 LGHNA, CDR2 YSYQKL.

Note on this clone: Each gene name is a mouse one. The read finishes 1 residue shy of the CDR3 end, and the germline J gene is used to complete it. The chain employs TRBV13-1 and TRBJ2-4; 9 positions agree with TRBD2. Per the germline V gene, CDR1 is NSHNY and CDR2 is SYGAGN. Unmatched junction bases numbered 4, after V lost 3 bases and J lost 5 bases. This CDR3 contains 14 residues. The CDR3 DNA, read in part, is TGTGCCAGCAGTGCGGGACTGGGTTTAAACACCTTGTAC. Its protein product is CASSAGLGLNTLY. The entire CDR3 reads CASSAGLGLNTLYF.

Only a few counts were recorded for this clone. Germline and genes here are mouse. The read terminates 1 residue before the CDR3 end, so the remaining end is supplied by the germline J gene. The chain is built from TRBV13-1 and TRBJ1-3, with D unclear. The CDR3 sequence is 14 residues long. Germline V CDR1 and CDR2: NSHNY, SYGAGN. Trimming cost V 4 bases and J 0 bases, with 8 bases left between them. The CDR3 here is CASSSGNSGNTLYF. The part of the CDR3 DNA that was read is TGTGCCAGCAGTTCCGGGAATTCTGGAAATACGCTCTAT.

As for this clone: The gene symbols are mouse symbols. The CDR3 sequence: CASSSGQGWNTLYF. CDR3 DNA (partial): TGTGCTAGCAGTTCGGGACAGGGTTGGAACACCTTGTAC. The V gene is TRBV29, the J gene TRBJ2-4; TRBD1 agrees at 9 bases. The sequence runs out 1 residue before the end of the CDR3; the remainder is reconstructed from the germline J gene. The CDR3 is 14 amino acids. Unmatched junction bases numbered 5, after V lost 4 bases and J lost 6 bases. CDR1 and CDR2 (germline): MSHET, SYDVDS.

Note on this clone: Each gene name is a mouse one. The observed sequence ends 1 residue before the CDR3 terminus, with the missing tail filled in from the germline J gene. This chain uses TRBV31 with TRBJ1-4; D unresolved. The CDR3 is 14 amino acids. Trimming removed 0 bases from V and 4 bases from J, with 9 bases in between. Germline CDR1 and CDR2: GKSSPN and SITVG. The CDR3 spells CAWSLKGFNERLFF. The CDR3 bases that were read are TGTGCCTGGAGTCTAAAAGGGTTCAACGAAAGATTATTT.

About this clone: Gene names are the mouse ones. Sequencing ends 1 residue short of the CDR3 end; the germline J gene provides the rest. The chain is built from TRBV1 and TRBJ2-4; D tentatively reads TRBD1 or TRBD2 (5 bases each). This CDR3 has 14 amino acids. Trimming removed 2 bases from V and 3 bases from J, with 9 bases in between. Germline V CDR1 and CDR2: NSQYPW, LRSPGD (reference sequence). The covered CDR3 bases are TGCACCTGCAGTGCATCCGGGACCCAAAACACCTTGTAC. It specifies CTCSASGTQNTLY. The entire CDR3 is CTCSASGTQNTLYF. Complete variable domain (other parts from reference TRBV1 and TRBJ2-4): VTLLEQNPRWRLVPRGQAVNLRCILKNSQYPWMSWYQQDLQKQLQWLFTLRSPGDKEVKSLPGADYLATRVTDTELRLQVANMSQGRTLYCTCSASGTQNTLYFGAGTRLSVL.

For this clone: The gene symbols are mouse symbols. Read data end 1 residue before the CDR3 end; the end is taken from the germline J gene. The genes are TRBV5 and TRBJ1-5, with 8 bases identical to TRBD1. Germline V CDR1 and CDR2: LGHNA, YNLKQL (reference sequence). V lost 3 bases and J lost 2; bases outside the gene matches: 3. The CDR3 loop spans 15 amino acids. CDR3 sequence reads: CASSHRQGHNQAPLF. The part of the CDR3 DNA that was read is TGTGCCAGCAGCCACAGACAGGGGCACAACCAGGCTCCGCTT.

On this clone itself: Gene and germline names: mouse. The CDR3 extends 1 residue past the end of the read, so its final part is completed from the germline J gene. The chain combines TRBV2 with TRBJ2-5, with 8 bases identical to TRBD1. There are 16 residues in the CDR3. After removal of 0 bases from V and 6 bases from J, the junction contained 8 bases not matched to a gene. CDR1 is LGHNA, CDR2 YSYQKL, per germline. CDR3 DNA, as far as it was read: TGTGCCAGCAGCCAAGAACCCGGACAGGGAGATGACACCCAGTAC. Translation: CASSQEPGQGDDTQY. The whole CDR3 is CASSQEPGQGDDTQYF.

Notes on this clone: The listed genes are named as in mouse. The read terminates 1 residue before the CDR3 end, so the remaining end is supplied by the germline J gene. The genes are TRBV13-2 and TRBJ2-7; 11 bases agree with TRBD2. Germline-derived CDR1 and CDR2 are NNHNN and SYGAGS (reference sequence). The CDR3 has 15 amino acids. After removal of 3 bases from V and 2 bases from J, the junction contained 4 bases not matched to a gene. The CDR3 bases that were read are TGTGCCAGCGGTGGTGGACTGGGGGGACCCTATGAACAGTAC. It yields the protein CASGGGLGGPYEQY. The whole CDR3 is CASGGGLGGPYEQYF.

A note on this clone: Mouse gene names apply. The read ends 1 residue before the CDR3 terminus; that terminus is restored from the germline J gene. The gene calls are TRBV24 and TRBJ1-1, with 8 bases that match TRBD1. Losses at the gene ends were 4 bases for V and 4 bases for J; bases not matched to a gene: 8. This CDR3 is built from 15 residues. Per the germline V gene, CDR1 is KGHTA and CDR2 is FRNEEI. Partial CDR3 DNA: TGTGCCAGCAGTCGCCACAGGGGGGGAGGCACAGAAGTCTTC. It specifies CASSRHRGGGTEVF. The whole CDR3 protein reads CASSRHRGGGTEVFF.

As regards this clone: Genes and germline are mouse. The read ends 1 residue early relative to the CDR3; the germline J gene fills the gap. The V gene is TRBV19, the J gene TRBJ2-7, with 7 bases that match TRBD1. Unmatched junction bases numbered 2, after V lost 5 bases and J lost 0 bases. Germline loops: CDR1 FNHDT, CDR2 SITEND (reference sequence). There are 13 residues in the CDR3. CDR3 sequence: CASRDRSSYEQYF. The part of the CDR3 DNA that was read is TGTGCCAGCAGGGACAGGAGCTCCTATGAACAGTAC.

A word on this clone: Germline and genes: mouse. The CDR3: CASSQEEGAREQYF. The CDR3 DNA, read in part, is TGTGCCAGCAGCCAAGAAGAGGGGGCGCGGGAACAGTAC. The chain recombines TRBV2 with TRBJ2-7, with a weak D call TRBD1 (7 bases). The CDR3 goes on 1 residue after the read ends, and that part is filled in from the germline J gene. Per germline, CDR1 LGHNA and CDR2 YSYQKL. V lost 0 bases and J lost 7, with 13 bases in between. CDR3 length: 14 residues.

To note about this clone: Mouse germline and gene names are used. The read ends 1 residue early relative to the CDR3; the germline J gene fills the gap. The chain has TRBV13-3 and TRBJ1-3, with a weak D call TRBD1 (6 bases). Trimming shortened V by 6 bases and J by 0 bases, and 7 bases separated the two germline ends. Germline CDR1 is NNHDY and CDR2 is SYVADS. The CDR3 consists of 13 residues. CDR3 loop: CASKQGSGNTLYF. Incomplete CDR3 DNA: TGTGCCAGCAAACAGGGTTCTGGAAATACGCTCTAT.

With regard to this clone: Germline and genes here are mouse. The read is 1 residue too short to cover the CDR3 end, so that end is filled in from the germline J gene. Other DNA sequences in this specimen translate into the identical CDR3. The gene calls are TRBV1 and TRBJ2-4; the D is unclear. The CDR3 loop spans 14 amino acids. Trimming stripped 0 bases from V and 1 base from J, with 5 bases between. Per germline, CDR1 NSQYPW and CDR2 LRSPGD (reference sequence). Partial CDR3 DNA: TGCACCTGCAGTGCAGAACGGGGTCAAAACACCTTGTAC. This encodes CTCSAERGQNTLY. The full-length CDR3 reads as CTCSAERGQNTLYF.

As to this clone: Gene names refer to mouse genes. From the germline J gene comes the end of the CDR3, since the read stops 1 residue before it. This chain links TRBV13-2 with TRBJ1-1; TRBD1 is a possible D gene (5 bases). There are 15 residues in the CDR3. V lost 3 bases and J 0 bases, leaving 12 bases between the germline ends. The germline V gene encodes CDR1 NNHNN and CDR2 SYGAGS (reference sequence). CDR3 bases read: TGTGCCAGCGGTGGTAGGACAAATACAAACACAGAAGTCTTC. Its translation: CASGGRTNTNTEVF. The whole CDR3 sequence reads CASGGRTNTNTEVFF.